This T cell receptor (beta chain) was sequenced for a study of blood T cell repertoires in COVID-19. For the study at large: In Cohort 3, a recovered donor had either two negative PCRs, clearance, or symptom resolution.

Only in-frame clones appear in the TCRdb table, and some are missing; sequencing was by immunoSEQ multiplex PCR. The sample consists of more than 120,000 clones, over 75% of them appearing once. V lost 6 bases and J lost 2; bases outside the gene matches: 10. Germline loops: CDR1 LGHNT, CDR2 FRNRAP. There are 18 residues in the CDR3. Enrolled through a virtual design, the participants were between roughly 18 and 90 years of age and came from some 25 US areas. Allocation to cohorts depended on clinical history reported by the participants. This receptor was identified in a man aged 50 to 59 in a cohort exposed to, infected with or recovered from COVID-19 (not recorded which). Sequenced material: PBMCs or T cells enriched from blood (not recorded which). The chain links TRBV12-5 to TRBJ1-6; 10 bases are shared with TRBD1. The CDR3 spells CASGTPRGQGAYNSPLHF. CDR3 in DNA: TGTGCTAGTGGGACACCTCGCGGACAGGGGGCCTATAATTCACCCCTCCACTTT. Based on the CDR3 plus reference TRBV12-5 and TRBJ1-6, the full variable domain is DARVTQTPRHKVTEMGQEVTMRCQPILGHNTVFWYRQTMMQGLELLAYFRNRAPLDDSGMPKDRFSAEMPDATLATLKIQPSEPRDSAVYFCASGTPRGQGAYNSPLHFGNGTRLTVT.